Reported below is one T cell receptor beta chain. The CDR3 consists of 15 residues. The germline gives CDR1 SNHLY, CDR2 FYNNEI. Deletions cut 4 bases from V and 7 bases from J, with 19 bases between. This sample was included in a study of blood T cell repertoires in COVID-19. The assay was immunoSEQ multiplex PCR, and TCRdb's table has in-frame clones only and misses some. Found here are some 330,000 clones, over 75% of them singletons; the top ten hold over 4.5%. The specimen sequenced was PBMCs or T cells enriched from blood (not recorded which). This chain links TRBV2 with TRBJ1-1; weak D call: TRBD1 (6 bases). The source of this sequence is a man aged 25-45 years who had recovered from COVID-19. The CDR3 DNA is TGTGCCAGCAGTGGGGGAGGGACAACAGGGATTGAAGCTTTCTTT. It specifies CASSGGGTTGIEAFF.